These 18 T cell receptor beta chains came from one sample sequenced in a study of beta chain features in type 1 diabetes. General study results and limits: Shortening that was moderate but significant affected the TCRB CDR3s of Type 1 diabetes patients in all four CD4+ subsets.

Their antigens are not known. Expressed TCRB transcripts were sequenced because the isolated RNA had all been reverse transcribed beforehand. TCRdb's table, derived via immunoSEQ multiplex PCR, lists solely in-frame clones and lacks some. In the table there are about 660,000 clones, over 12% of which are singletons. The source material was naive CD4+ T cells from blood. The receptors originated from a young man with type 1 diabetes.

The chain recombines TRBV6-5 with TRBJ2-7; 8 positions agree with TRBD1. In germline, CDR1 is MNHEY, CDR2 SVGAGI. The CDR3 sequence is 15 residues long. V shed 6 bases and J 0 bases; nucleotides not matched to a gene: 7. CDR3 protein: CASSQDRGPSYEQYF. CDR3 sequence (DNA): TGTGCCAGCAGCCAAGACAGGGGACCCTCCTACGAGCAGTACTTC.

V is TRBV15 and J is TRBJ1-6, with 8 bases aligning to TRBD1. The ends lost 2 bases at V and 6 bases at J; junction bases unmatched: 15. Germline CDR1 and CDR2: LNHNV and YYDKDF (reference sequence). This CDR3 spans 19 amino acids. The DNA of the CDR3 is TGTGCCACCAGCAGAAACAGGGGGTCCGACTCTACTTTTAATTCACCCCTCCACTTT. Translated: CATSRNRGSDSTFNSPLHF.

The chain couples TRBV29-1 to TRBJ2-5; D is unclear. The CDR3 length is 12 residues. Per germline, CDR1 SQVTM and CDR2 ANQGSEA. V was trimmed by 7 bases and J by 5 bases, leaving 14 bases between them. The CDR3 is CSAEEGQETQYF. The CDR3 DNA sequence: TGCAGCGCCGAGGAAGGCCAGGAGACCCAGTACTTC. Filled out from reference TRBV29-1 and TRBJ2-5, the complete variable domain reads SAVISQKPSRDICQRGTSLTIQCQVDSQVTMMFWYRQQPGQSLTLIATANQGSEATYESGFVIDKFPISRPNLTFSTLTVSNMSPEDSSIYLCSAEEGQETQYFGPGTRLLVL.

The V gene is TRBV30, the J gene TRBJ2-1, with TRBD2 matching 9 bases. The CDR3 totals 14 residues. CDR1 is GTSNPN and CDR2 is SVGIG in the germline V gene (reference sequence). V shed 6 bases and J 10 bases; nucleotides not matched to a gene: 13. CDR3 sequence: CACHRLAVLREQFF. In DNA, the CDR3 is TGTGCCTGCCACCGACTAGCGGTCTTAAGAGAGCAGTTCTTC.

This chain links TRBV27 with TRBJ2-5; 10 positions agree with TRBD2. The CDR3 is made up of 16 amino acids. V was clipped by 4 bases and J by 1 base; unmatched bases: 6. The germline CDR1 and CDR2 sequences are MNHEY and SMNVEV (reference sequence). The CDR3 DNA reads TGTGCCAGCAGTTCCCTCACTAGCGGGGCCCAAGAGACCCAGTACTTC. Amino acids: CASSSLTSGAQETQYF.

The rearrangement joins TRBV30 to TRBJ2-5, with a possible D match to TRBD2 (5 bases). With 7 bases removed from V and 1 base from J, the gap between germline ends came to 19 bases. The CDR3 is 15 residues long. The V gene's germline CDR1 is GTSNPN and CDR2 SVGIG (reference sequence). The CDR3 coding sequence is TGTGCCTTCTCAAGAGGGCCGGCTACCCAAGAGACCCAGTACTTC. Translation: CAFSRGPATQETQYF.

The rearrangement links TRBV7-3 to TRBJ1-1; weak D call: TRBD1 (6 bases). CDR1 SGHTA and CDR2 FQGTGA come from the germline V gene. The germline V and J ends were trimmed by 5 bases and 4 bases, with 17 bases remaining between them. The CDR3 loop spans 15 amino acids. This chain's CDR3 is CASSPRGGQSTEAFF. CDR3 nucleotide sequence: TGTGCCAGCAGCCCGCGTGGGGGGCAGAGCACTGAAGCTTTCTTT.

The chain is built from TRBV7-2 and TRBJ2-7; TRBD1 might be the D (6 bases). The length of the CDR3 is 15 residues. Germline loops: CDR1 SGHTA, CDR2 FQGNSA. The V and J ends lost 2 bases and 4 bases respectively, with 15 bases between them. CDR3 nucleotide sequence: TGTGCCAGCAGCTTACATCGGGACACCCAATACGAGCAGTACTTC. As protein: CASSLHRDTQYEQYF.

J is TRBJ2-1 and V is TRBV11-3; TRBD1 might be the D (7 bases). The CDR3 runs 16 residues. The germline gives CDR1 SGHNT, CDR2 YENEEA. V lost 5 bases, J lost 4 bases, and 18 bases lay in between. CDR3 loop: CASSPSRGDSYNEQFF. CDR3 coding DNA: TGTGCCAGCAGCCCATCCAGGGGGGACAGTTACAATGAGCAGTTCTTC.

This clone was picked up a small number of times. This chain links TRBV29-1 with TRBJ2-3, with a weak D call TRBD1 (6 bases). The CDR3 has 14 residues. Germline CDR1 reads SQVTM; CDR2 reads ANQGSEA. V was trimmed by 3 bases and J by 1 base, leaving 11 bases between them. The CDR3 DNA is TGCAGCGTTGAGGGGCCAGGGGGCACAGATACGCAGTATTTT. Protein: CSVEGPGGTDTQYF.

This clone was recorded a few times. This chain uses TRBV5-1 with TRBJ2-7; 8 bases are shared with TRBD2. This CDR3 region has 15 residues. The germline CDR1 and CDR2 sequences are SGHRS and YFSETQ. The trim removed 0 bases at V and 3 bases at J, leaving 5 bases unmatched. CDR3 nucleotides: TGCGCCAGCAGCTTGGCCTCACTAGCGGTCTACGAGCAGTACTTC. It yields the protein CASSLASLAVYEQYF. The full variable domain, in which reference TRBV5-1 and TRBJ2-7 provide the parts outside the CDR3, is KAGVTQTPRYLIKTRGQQVTLSCSPISGHRSVSWYQQTPGQGLQFLFEYFSETQRNKGNFPGRFSGRQFSNSRSEMNVSTLELGDSALYLCASSLASLAVYEQYFGPGTRLTVT.

V usage is TRBV2 and J usage is TRBJ2-1; 12 bases match TRBD2. CDR3 length: 18 amino acids. V lost 6 bases to trimming and J lost 3 bases; unmatched junction nucleotides: 12. Germline V CDR1 and CDR2: SNHLY, FYNNEI. CDR3 sequence reads: CASSQGASGRAFYNEQFF. CDR3 DNA: TGTGCCAGCAGCCAAGGTGCTAGCGGGAGGGCCTTCTACAATGAGCAGTTCTTC.

The chain links TRBV29-1 to TRBJ2-6, with 8 nucleotides matching TRBD1. Germline CDR1 reads SQVTM; CDR2 reads ANQGSEA. The CDR3 runs to 17 residues. V lost 4 bases and J lost 0; bases outside the gene matches: 8. The DNA for the CDR3 is TGCAGCGTTGGGATTGAAGACAGGGGCTCTGGGGCCAACGTCCTGACTTTC. This translates into CSVGIEDRGSGANVLTF.

This clone occurred a few times. The junction departs from germline at one end; a sequencing error may be responsible. The V and J genes are TRBV30 and TRBJ2-5; the D is unclear. CDR3 length equals 13 residues. The germline V gene encodes CDR1 GTSNPN and CDR2 SVGIG (reference sequence). CDR3 residues: CAWSVLVQQTQYF. The CDR3 DNA follows: TGTGCCTGGAGTGTACTGGTCCAACAGACCCAGTACTTC. Supplemented by reference TRBV30 and TRBJ2-5, the full variable domain reads SQTIHQWPATLVQPVGSPLSLECTVEGTSNPNLYWYRQAAGRGLQLLFYSVGIGQISSEVPQNLSASRPQDRQFILSSKKLLLSDSGFYLCAWSVLVQQTQYFGPGTRLLVL.

The V and J genes are TRBV29-1 and TRBJ2-3; D may be TRBD1 (5 bases). The CDR3 has 11 amino acids. In germline, CDR1 is SQVTM, CDR2 ANQGSEA. Trimming cost V 7 bases and J 6 bases, with 11 bases left between them. The CDR3 is CSGLTADTQYF. CDR3 nucleotide sequence: TGCAGCGGATTGACAGCGGATACGCAGTATTTT.

This chain uses TRBV6-1 with TRBJ2-3; D ambiguous. CDR3 size: 12 residues. The V and J ends lost 1 base and 1 base respectively, with 0 bases between them. Germline V gene lookup returns CDR1 MNHNS and CDR2 SASEGT. The CDR3 coding sequence is TGTGCCAGCAGTGAAGGCACAGATACGCAGTATTTT. Translated, it gives CASSEGTDTQYF.

This clone came up a few times. J is TRBJ1-1 and V is TRBV30; no reliable D call. The germline V and J ends were trimmed by 5 bases and 4 bases, with 14 bases remaining between them. CDR1 and CDR2 (germline): GTSNPN, SVGIG (reference sequence). The CDR3 sequence is 13 residues long. CDR3 DNA sequence: TGTGCCTGGGATCAGGTTTCCAGCACTGAAGCTTTCTTT. Translation gives CAWDQVSSTEAFF. The variable domain in full, with the rest retrieved from reference TRBV30 and TRBJ1-1, is SQTIHQWPATLVQPVGSPLSLECTVEGTSNPNLYWYRQAAGRGLQLLFYSVGIGQISSEVPQNLSASRPQDRQFILSSKKLLLSDSGFYLCAWDQVSSTEAFFGQGTRLTVV.

V and J are TRBV5-1 and TRBJ2-5; 8 bases match TRBD2. Germline CDR1 and CDR2: SGHRS and YFSETQ. The CDR3 loop spans 17 amino acids. V was pared by 0 bases and J by 5 bases, with 12 bases of the junction left unmatched. In DNA form, the CDR3 reads TGCGCCAGCAGCTTGGGGTCGGGAGGGCCTCGGTTGGAGACCCAGTACTTC. Amino acid sequence: CASSLGSGGPRLETQYF.